This T cell receptor (beta chain) was recorded in a study of beta chain features in type 1 diabetes. The CDR3 is 16 residues long. Trimming at V came to 2 bases and at J to 4 bases, leaving 4 bases not matched to a gene. From germline, CDR1 is MNHEY and CDR2 SMNVEV (reference sequence). All of the isolated RNA was reverse transcribed, so expressed TCRB transcripts were sequenced. Sequencing used immunoSEQ multiplex PCR; TCRdb keeps in-frame clones, though not all of them. The table includes a few hundred thousand clones, about 30% detected once. This chain connects TRBV27 to TRBJ2-6; 8 bases match TRBD1. The sequence was collected from a young man in good health. The sample comprised central memory CD4+ T cells from blood. The CDR3 DNA sequence: TGTGCCAGCAGTTTACACAGGGGGGCCGGGGCCAACGTCCTGACTTTC. Amino acid sequence: CASSLHRGAGANVLTF.